These 14 T cell receptor beta chains came from one sample sequenced in a study of cytomegalovirus exposure and HLA in healthy donors. Both 60 Vbeta primers and 13 Jbeta primers went into the PCR. The method was immunoSEQ multiplex PCR; TCRdb's version includes in-frame clones alone and lacks a portion of them. This table holds 100,000 to 150,000 clones, less than 80% found once. Input material: PBMCs. All receptors derive from a man aged 40-49 years in good health and CMV-seropositive.

V is TRBV6-6 and J is TRBJ2-7; 8 bases line up with TRBD2. Trimming cost V 5 bases and J 2 bases; bases outside gene matches: 8. There are 15 residues in the CDR3. Germline CDR1 and CDR2: MNHNY and SVGAGI (reference sequence). The CDR3 DNA reads as TGTGCCAGCAGTCCGGGGGGGGCCAATACCTACGAGCAGTACTTC. Translating gives CASSPGGANTYEQYF.

The chain couples TRBV4-2 to TRBJ1-3; no reliable D call. Trimming stripped 7 bases from V and 0 bases from J, with 7 bases between. The CDR3 runs 13 residues. CDR1 and CDR2 (germline): LGHNA, YNFKEQ. This CDR3 is CASIGDSGNTIYF. The CDR3 bases are TGTGCCAGCATCGGAGACTCTGGAAACACCATATATTTT.

This chain uses TRBV7-7 with TRBJ2-1; a possible D gene is TRBD1 (6 bases). This CDR3 comprises 15 residues. Trimming took off 6 bases at V and 8 bases at J, with 20 bases between the two ends. In germline, CDR1 is SSHAT, CDR2 FNYEAQ (reference sequence). The CDR3 region is CASRPGLGARDEQFF. CDR3 in DNA: TGTGCCAGCAGGCCGGGGCTGGGGGCGCGGGATGAGCAGTTCTTC. Full variable domain (rest looked up from reference TRBV7-7 and TRBJ2-1): GAGVSQSPRYKVTKRGQDVTLRCDPISSHATLYWYQQALGQGPEFLTYFNYEAQPDKSGLPSDRFSAERPEGSISTLTIQRTEQRDSAMYRCASRPGLGARDEQFFGPGTRLTVL.

The CDR3 DNA sequence: TGTGCCAGTAGTACCCGAGGGTACGACCAAGAGACCCAGTACTTC. Translating it yields CASSTRGYDQETQYF. J is TRBJ2-5 and V is TRBV19; possible D gene TRBD2, 5 bases. CDR1 is LNHDA and CDR2 is SQIVND in the germline V gene (reference sequence). V lost 4 bases, J lost 0 bases, and 12 bases lay in between. The CDR3 totals 15 residues.

This clone is labeled as medium-sized. The chain combines TRBV5-5 with TRBJ1-4; 8 nucleotides align to TRBD1. Germline CDR1 SGHKS, CDR2 YYEKEE (reference sequence). Trimming took 1 base from V and 8 from J; bases not matched to a gene: 4. The CDR3 runs to 14 residues. CDR3 nucleotide sequence: TGTGCCAGCAGCTTGCAGGGGGCCCCCGAAAAACTGTTTTTT. As protein: CASSLQGAPEKLFF.

J is TRBJ1-1 and V is TRBV30, with D possibly matching TRBD1 (6 bases). Between the trimmed V and J ends, which lost 2 bases and 3 bases, there was a span of 19 bases. CDR3 length: 16 amino acids. Per the germline V gene, CDR1 is GTSNPN and CDR2 is SVGIG (reference sequence). The CDR3 DNA reads TGTGCCTGGAGTAAGGCCCTCGTAGGGGGGGACACTGAAGCTTTCTTT. Translating gives CAWSKALVGGDTEAFF.

This clone was counted a single time. The gene calls are TRBV11-3 and TRBJ2-1; 10 bases agree with TRBD2. The V segment lost 4 bases and the J segment 7 bases; nucleotides outside the gene matches: 10. This CDR3 contains 16 residues. Germline CDR1 is SGHNT and CDR2 is YENEEA. CDR3 amino acids: CASSSGLAGVPNEQFF. The CDR3 DNA is TGTGCCAGCAGCTCTGGGCTAGCGGGAGTCCCTAATGAGCAGTTCTTC.

There are a few counts of this clone. The rearrangement uses TRBV11-2 and TRBJ2-2, with D unclear. The V and J ends lost 3 bases and 4 bases respectively, with 9 bases between them. CDR3 length equals 14 residues. Germline V gene sequence: CDR1 SGHAT, CDR2 FQNNGV. This chain's CDR3 is CASSFVTITGELFF. The CDR3 region has the DNA TGTGCCAGCAGCTTCGTTACTATCACCGGGGAGCTGTTTTTT.

The chain couples TRBV5-6 to TRBJ2-1; tentative D call: TRBD1 (5 bases). With 2 bases removed from V and 2 bases from J, the gap between germline ends came to 11 bases. CDR3 size: 15 residues. The germline CDR1 and CDR2 sequences are SGHDT and YYEEEE. Here the CDR3 DNA reads TGTGCCAGCAGCTTTGGCAGGGAAGCCTACAATGAGCAGTTCTTC. As protein: CASSFGREAYNEQFF.

The V gene is TRBV2, the J gene TRBJ2-7; 8 bases line up with TRBD1. CDR3 length: 12 residues. Germline V gives CDR1 SNHLY, CDR2 FYNNEI. V lost 6 bases and J lost 6; bases outside the gene matches: 4. CDR3 in amino acids: CASSRQGFEQYF. In DNA form, the CDR3 reads TGTGCCAGCAGCCGACAGGGGTTCGAGCAGTACTTC.

The chain carries TRBV29-1 and TRBJ2-3; TRBD2 is a possible D gene (6 bases). The CDR3 has 15 amino acids. The V end lost 2 bases, the J end lost 0 bases, and 12 bases lay between the germline ends. Germline values: CDR1 SQVTM, CDR2 ANQGSEA. CDR3 sequence (DNA): TGCAGCGTTGAACGACGGGGGAAGAGCACAGATACGCAGTATTTT. This sequence encodes CSVERRGKSTDTQYF.

The chain employs TRBV6-5 and TRBJ1-1; 10 nucleotides match TRBD1. V shed 4 bases, J shed 5 bases, and the junction held 7 bases outside the gene matches. The CDR3 is 15 residues long. Looked up from germline, CDR1 is MNHEY and CDR2 is SVGAGI. This chain's CDR3 is CASSSSGTGVTEAFF. CDR3 in DNA: TGTGCCAGCAGTTCCTCCGGGACAGGGGTAACTGAAGCTTTCTTT.

V and J are TRBV4-1 and TRBJ2-5; the match to TRBD2 covers 12 bases. V trimming: 0 bases; J trimming: 4 bases; junction bases outside the gene matches: 3. Germline V gives CDR1 MGHRA, CDR2 YSYEKL. The CDR3 length is 16 residues. CDR3 sequence (DNA): TGCGCCAGCAGCCAAGAAGGACTAGCGGGGAGAGAGACCCAGTACTTC. Its protein product is CASSQEGLAGRETQYF.

V usage is TRBV6-6 and J usage is TRBJ2-1, with 10 bases fitting TRBD1. CDR1 is MNHNY and CDR2 is SVGAGI in the germline V gene (reference sequence). The CDR3 is 14 amino acids. V dropped 2 bases and J dropped 6; count of bases not matched to a gene: 1. The CDR3 reads CASSYRTGGNEQFF. CDR3 bases: TGTGCCAGCAGTTACCGGACAGGGGGCAATGAGCAGTTCTTC.